Each of the 25 T cell receptor beta chains below was sequenced from the same sample in a study of neurological immune-mediated disorders. TCRdb fed the 5' RACE reads into MiXCR, producing one record per CDR3 protein. The repertoire holds about 66,000 distinct CDR3 sequences, 5.2% seen once, with 2.8% in the top ten. Sequenced: PBMCs. All receptors come from a woman aged 30 to 39 with multiple sclerosis.

This clonotype appeared many times. The chain is built from TRBV5-6 and TRBJ2-1; D uncertain. The germline V gene encodes CDR1 SGHDT and CDR2 YYEEEE. V was cut by 2 bases and J by 4 bases, with 4 bases left in between. The CDR3 has 12 amino acids. The CDR3 here is CASSLKYNEQFF. The CDR3 DNA reads TGTGCCAGCAGCTTAAAGTACAATGAGCAGTTCTTC.

This chain links TRBV5-1 with TRBJ1-3, with D uncertain. Germline-derived CDR1 and CDR2 are SGHRS and YFSETQ. The CDR3 runs to 14 residues. Trimming left V 0 bases short and J 0 bases short, with 4 bases between. CDR3 nucleotides: TGCGCCAGCAGCTTGGAAGCCTCTGGAAACACCATATATTTT. It is translated as CASSLEASGNTIYF.

The sample holds many counts of this clonotype. The chain links TRBV28 to TRBJ2-3; TRBD1 agrees at 7 bases. V was clipped by 6 bases and J by 2 bases; unmatched bases: 14. CDR1 and CDR2 from the germline V gene are MDHEN and SYDVKM. This CDR3 spans 17 amino acids. The CDR3 DNA sequence: TGTGCCAGCAGCCCCAATCGTTTCGGGACAGACACAGATACGCAGTATTTT. It translates to CASSPNRFGTDTDTQYF. The whole variable domain, filled in from reference TRBV28 and TRBJ2-3, reads DVKVTQSSRYLVKRTGEKVFLECVQDMDHENMFWYRQDPGLGLRLIYFSYDVKMKEKGDIPEGYSVSREKKERFSLILESASTNQTSMYLCASSPNRFGTDTDTQYFGPGTRLTVL.

The table lists this clonotype with many counts. This chain links TRBV10-1 with TRBJ1-6; 8 bases agree with TRBD1. The CDR3 has 14 residues. Germline V CDR1 and CDR2: WNHNN, SYGVQD (reference sequence). Trimming removed 6 bases from V and 10 bases from J; junction bases left unmatched: 8. The CDR3 DNA reads TGCGCCAGCAGAGCTGGGACAGGCCACTCACCCCTCCACTTT. Its translation is CASRAGTGHSPLHF.

This clonotype was detected ten times or more. The chain uses TRBV6-5 and TRBJ1-4, with D hard to call. Trimming pared 7 bases from V and 5 bases from J, leaving 11 bases between. The CDR3 is 13 residues long. Germline lookup yields CDR1 MNHEY and CDR2 SVGAGI. CDR3 loop: CASMRLGNEKLFF. CDR3 DNA: TGTGCCAGCATGAGGTTGGGGAATGAAAAACTGTTTTTT.

This clonotype was seen ten or more times. This sequence joins TRBV4-2 and TRBJ2-3; D may match TRBD1 or TRBD2 (5 bases each). CDR1 is LGHNA, CDR2 YNFKEQ, per germline. The V end lost 0 bases, the J end lost 4 bases, and 11 bases lay between the germline ends. This CDR3 contains 15 residues. The CDR3 loop reads CASSQDWDPADTQYF. CDR3 sequence (DNA): TGTGCCAGCAGCCAAGATTGGGACCCAGCAGATACGCAGTATTTT.

This clonotype was seen repeatedly, ten times or more. The V gene is TRBV12-3 or TRBV12-4, the J gene TRBJ2-6, with 10 nucleotides matching TRBD1. The CDR3 is 17 amino acids. J gave up 2 bases and V 6 bases, and 7 bases lay outside the gene matches. CDR3 sequence: CASRPGQGFAGANVLTF. CDR3 nucleotides: TGTGCCAGCAGGCCGGGACAGGGGTTCGCTGGGGCCAACGTCCTGACTTTC.

This chain links TRBV7-2 with TRBJ2-5; D gene uncertain. Germline loops: CDR1 SGHTA, CDR2 FQGNSA. V lost 1 base to trimming and J lost 1 base, with 7 bases between them. The CDR3 is 14 amino acids. The CDR3 loop is CASSLVGIQETQYF. For the CDR3, the DNA is TGTGCCAGCAGCTTAGTGGGGATCCAAGAGACCCAGTACTTC.

Many counts were recorded for this clonotype. The V gene is TRBV20-1, the J gene TRBJ1-2; tentative D call: TRBD1 (6 bases). This CDR3 is built from 16 residues. Germline assignment: CDR1 DFQATT and CDR2 SNEGSKA (reference sequence). Trimming pared 0 bases from V and 4 bases from J, leaving 18 bases between. In DNA, the CDR3 is TGCAGTGCTAGAGATGCGAGGACGGGGGGCAGCTATGGCTACACCTTC. It encodes CSARDARTGGSYGYTF.

Ten or more counts support this clonotype. The chain couples TRBV20-1 to TRBJ2-5, with TRBD1 as a possible D gene (5 bases). Trimming removed 3 bases from V and 5 bases from J, with 19 bases in between. Germline loops: CDR1 DFQATT, CDR2 SNEGSKA (reference sequence). This CDR3 region has 15 residues. CDR3 loop: CSARAMGPMAETQYF. The CDR3 DNA reads as TGCAGTGCTAGGGCCATGGGGCCGATGGCGGAGACCCAGTACTTC.

This clonotype was observed at least ten times. The chain employs TRBV5-1 and TRBJ2-7; D is uncertain. The CDR3 is 15 amino acids. Trimming left V 4 bases short and J 6 bases short, with 20 bases between. The germline gives CDR1 SGHRS, CDR2 YFSETQ. CDR3 bases: TGCGCCAGCAGCCCCTCTGGGCCAAACGACCGCGAGCAGTACTTC. This translates into CASSPSGPNDREQYF.

This clonotype appeared many times. The V gene is TRBV5-1, the J gene TRBJ2-5, with 7 bases fitting TRBD2. Trimming cost V 1 base and J 1 base; bases outside gene matches: 4. Germline assignment: CDR1 SGHRS and CDR2 YFSETQ. The CDR3 totals 15 residues. The CDR3 protein is CASSLSGAIQETQYF. CDR3 DNA: TGCGCCAGCAGCTTGAGCGGGGCGATCCAAGAGACCCAGTACTTC.

This clonotype was counted many times. The genes are TRBV6-5 and TRBJ2-2; D is unresolved. The germline V and J ends were trimmed by 6 bases and 1 base, with 9 bases remaining between them. CDR1 is MNHEY and CDR2 is SVGAGI in the germline V gene. This CDR3 comprises 14 residues. CDR3 sequence (DNA): TGTGCCAGCAGCCGGACCGAGAACACCGGGGAGCTGTTTTTT. Translating it yields CASSRTENTGELFF.

This clonotype appeared many times. The chain carries TRBV10-3 and TRBJ1-2, with 9 bases that match TRBD1. Germline V CDR1 and CDR2: ENHRY, SYGVKD. CDR3 length: 14 amino acids. V shed 4 bases and J 8 bases; nucleotides not matched to a gene: 8. Here the CDR3 DNA reads TGTGCCATCAGTGGGGGACAGGGAGTAGGAGGCTACACCTTC. This gives the protein CAISGGQGVGGYTF.

Many counts were recorded for this clonotype. The chain recombines TRBV20-1 with TRBJ2-3; D is uncertain. The V end lost 2 bases, the J end lost 2 bases, and 20 bases lay between the germline ends. There are 17 residues in the CDR3. Germline V CDR1 and CDR2: DFQATT, SNEGSKA (reference sequence). In nucleotides, the CDR3 is TGCAGTGCTAGACTCCCTCTGGGCAGGTCGTTCACAGATACGCAGTATTTT. It yields the protein CSARLPLGRSFTDTQYF.

This clonotype was counted a few times. The chain recombines TRBV12-5 with TRBJ2-1; 7 positions match TRBD1. V dropped 0 bases and J dropped 4; count of bases not matched to a gene: 12. Germline V gives CDR1 LGHNT, CDR2 FRNRAP. The CDR3 is 18 amino acids. The CDR3 loop reads CASGLVRTGRGTYNEQFF. CDR3 DNA: TGTGCTAGTGGTTTGGTACGGACCGGCAGGGGGACGTACAATGAGCAGTTCTTC.

In regard to this clonotype: Given a much more abundant clone one base away, this may be a read error. The CDR3 here is CASSPGMDLIEQYF. The CDR3 coding sequence is TGCGCCAGCAGCCCGGGGATGGATTTGATTGAGCAGTACTTC. The rearrangement links TRBV5-1 to TRBJ2-7, with TRBD2 as a possible D gene (5 bases). Trimming shortened V by 4 bases and J by 7 bases, and 18 bases separated the two germline ends. The germline V gene encodes CDR1 SGHRS and CDR2 YFSETQ. The length of the CDR3 is 14 residues.

This clonotype was seen many times. This rearrangement joins TRBV3-1 to TRBJ2-3; D tentatively reads TRBD1 or TRBD2 (5 bases each). Trimming left V 1 base short and J 5 bases short, with 10 bases between. Looked up from germline, CDR1 is LGHDT and CDR2 is YNNKEL (reference sequence). The CDR3 sequence is 14 residues long. The CDR3 bases are TGTGCCAGCAGCCAAGGCCGGGACCGAGATACGCAGTATTTT. Translated: CASSQGRDRDTQYF.

This clonotype showed up just once. V and J are TRBV11-2 and TRBJ2-7; D is unresolved. Germline lookup yields CDR1 SGHAT and CDR2 FQNNGV. The CDR3 totals 14 residues. Trimming cost V 2 bases and J 3 bases, with 11 bases left between them. As DNA, the CDR3 is TGTGCCAGCAGCTTAAGACCAACAAACTACGAGCAGTACTTC. This codes for CASSLRPTNYEQYF.

This clonotype was seen repeatedly, ten times or more. V is TRBV3-1 and J is TRBJ2-3; perhaps TRBD2 as D (5 bases). Trimming cost V 0 bases and J 3 bases, with 13 bases left between them. The CDR3 runs to 16 residues. Per the germline V gene, CDR1 is LGHDT and CDR2 is YNNKEL (reference sequence). The CDR3 spells CASSQDLTGVTDTQYF. CDR3 DNA: TGTGCCAGCAGCCAAGATTTGACCGGGGTGACAGATACGCAGTATTTT.

This clonotype was recorded many times. This chain uses TRBV29-1 with TRBJ2-1; D may be TRBD1 (6 bases). Germline CDR1 and CDR2: SQVTM and ANQGSEA. There are 11 residues in the CDR3. V lost 6 bases and J lost 10, with 13 bases in between. The chain's CDR3 is CSVPSTGEQFF. The CDR3, as DNA: TGCAGCGTGCCCTCGACAGGCGAGCAGTTCTTC.

This clonotype was counted many times. The chain combines TRBV13 with TRBJ1-1, with 8 bases identical to TRBD1. Germline-derived CDR1 and CDR2 are PRHDT and FYEKMQ (reference sequence). V was pared by 4 bases and J by 6 bases, with 4 bases of the junction left unmatched. The CDR3 loop spans 13 amino acids. The CDR3 is CASSSGQGAEAFF. As DNA, the CDR3 is TGTGCCAGCAGCTCTGGACAGGGCGCTGAAGCTTTCTTT.

This clonotype was picked up many times. CDR3 coding DNA: TGTGCCAGCAGTGAAGGGGAGCGCTATGGCTACACCTTC. Translation gives CASSEGERYGYTF. V gene TRBV2 combines with J gene TRBJ1-2; the D is unclear. Between the trimmed V and J ends, which lost 1 base and 4 bases, there was a span of 7 bases. This CDR3 is 13 amino acids long. Per the germline V gene, CDR1 is SNHLY and CDR2 is FYNNEI.

This clonotype was picked up many times. This chain joins TRBV4-1 and TRBJ2-6; TRBD1 might be the D (5 bases). Germline V gives CDR1 MGHRA, CDR2 YSYEKL. V lost 0 bases and J lost 0, with 12 bases in between. The CDR3 is made up of 18 amino acids. The CDR3 DNA is TGCGCCAGCAGCCAAGAGGGCAGGGCGGTCTCTGGGGCCAACGTCCTGACTTTC. The encoded protein is CASSQEGRAVSGANVLTF.

The table lists this clonotype with many counts. The CDR3 here is CSADSSYEQYF. DNA of the CDR3: TGCAGTGCAGACAGCTCCTACGAGCAGTACTTC. The chain uses TRBV20-1 and TRBJ2-7; a weak D match, TRBD1 (5 bases). Per the germline V gene, CDR1 is DFQATT and CDR2 is SNEGSKA (reference sequence). This CDR3 comprises 11 residues. The ends were cut back, 6 bases at V and 0 bases at J, with 6 bases in the middle.